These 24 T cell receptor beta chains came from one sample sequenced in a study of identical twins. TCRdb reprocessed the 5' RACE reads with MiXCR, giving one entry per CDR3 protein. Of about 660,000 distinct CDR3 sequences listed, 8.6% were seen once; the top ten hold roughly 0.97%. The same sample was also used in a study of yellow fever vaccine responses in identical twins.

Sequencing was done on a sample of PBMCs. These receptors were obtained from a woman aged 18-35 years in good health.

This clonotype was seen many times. CDR3 in DNA: TGTGCCAGCAGTCGACAGGGAGGGAGTGAAAAACTGTTTTTT. Amino acid sequence: CASSRQGGSEKLFF. The rearrangement uses TRBV12-3 or TRBV12-4 and TRBJ1-4, with 7 positions matching TRBD1. The CDR3 loop spans 14 amino acids. Germline trimming cut 5 bases from V and 7 bases from J; bases unmatched to any gene: 7.

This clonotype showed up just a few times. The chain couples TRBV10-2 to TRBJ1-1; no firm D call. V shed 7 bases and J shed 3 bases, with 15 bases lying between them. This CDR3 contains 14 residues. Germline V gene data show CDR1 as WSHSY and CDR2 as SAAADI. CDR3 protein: CASTGSRSDTEAFF. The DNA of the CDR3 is TGCGCCAGCACAGGCAGTCGGAGCGACACTGAAGCTTTCTTT.

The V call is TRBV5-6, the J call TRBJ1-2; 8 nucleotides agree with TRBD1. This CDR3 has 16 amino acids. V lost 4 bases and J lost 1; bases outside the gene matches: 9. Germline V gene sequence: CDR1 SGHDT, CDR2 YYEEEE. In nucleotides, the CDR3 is TGTGCCAGCAGCACCACATGGGACAGGCTTAACTATGGCTACACCTTC. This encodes CASSTTWDRLNYGYTF.

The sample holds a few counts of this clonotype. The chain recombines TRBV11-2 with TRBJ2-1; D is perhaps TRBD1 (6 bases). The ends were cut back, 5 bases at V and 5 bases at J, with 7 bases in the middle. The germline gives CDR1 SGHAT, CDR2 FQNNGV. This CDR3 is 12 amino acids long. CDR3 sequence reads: CASSTGHNEQFF. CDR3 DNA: TGTGCCAGCAGCACAGGGCACAATGAGCAGTTCTTC.

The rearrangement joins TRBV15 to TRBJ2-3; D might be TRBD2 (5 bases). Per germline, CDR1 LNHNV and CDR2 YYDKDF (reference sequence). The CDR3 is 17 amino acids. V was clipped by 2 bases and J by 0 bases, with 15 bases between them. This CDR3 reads CATSRSADLTSTDTQYF. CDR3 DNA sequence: TGTGCCACCAGCAGATCAGCGGATCTAACTAGCACAGATACGCAGTATTTT.

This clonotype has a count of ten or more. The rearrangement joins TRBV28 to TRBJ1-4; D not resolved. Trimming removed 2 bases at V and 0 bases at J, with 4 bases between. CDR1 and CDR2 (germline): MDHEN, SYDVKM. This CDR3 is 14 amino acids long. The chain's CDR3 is CASSLRTTNEKLFF. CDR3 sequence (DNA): TGTGCCAGCAGTTTAAGGACAACTAATGAAAAACTGTTTTTT. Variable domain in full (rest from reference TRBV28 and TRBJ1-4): DVKVTQSSRYLVKRTGEKVFLECVQDMDHENMFWYRQDPGLGLRLIYFSYDVKMKEKGDIPEGYSVSREKKERFSLILESASTNQTSMYLCASSLRTTNEKLFFGSGTQLSVL.

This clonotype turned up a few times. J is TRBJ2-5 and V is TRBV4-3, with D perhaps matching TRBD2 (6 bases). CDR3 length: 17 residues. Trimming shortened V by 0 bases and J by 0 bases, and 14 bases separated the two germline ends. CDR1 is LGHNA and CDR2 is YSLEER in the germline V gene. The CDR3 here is CASSQEMEGLYQETQYF. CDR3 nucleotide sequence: TGCGCCAGCAGCCAAGAAATGGAGGGACTCTACCAAGAGACCCAGTACTTC.

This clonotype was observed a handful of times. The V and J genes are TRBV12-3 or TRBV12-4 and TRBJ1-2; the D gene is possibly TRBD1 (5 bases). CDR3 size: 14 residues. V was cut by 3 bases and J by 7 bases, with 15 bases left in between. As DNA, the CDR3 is TGTGCCAGCAGTTTCTCAGGGACCACCGCTGGCTACACCTTC. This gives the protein CASSFSGTTAGYTF.

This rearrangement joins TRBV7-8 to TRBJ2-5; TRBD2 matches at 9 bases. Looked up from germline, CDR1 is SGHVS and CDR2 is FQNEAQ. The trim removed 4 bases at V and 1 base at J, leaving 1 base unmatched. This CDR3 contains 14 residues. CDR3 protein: CASSWREGQETQYF. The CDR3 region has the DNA TGTGCCAGCAGCTGGCGGGAGGGCCAAGAGACCCAGTACTTC. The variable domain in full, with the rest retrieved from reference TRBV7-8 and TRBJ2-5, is GAGVSQSPRYKVAKRGQDVALRCDPISGHVSLFWYQQALGQGPEFLTYFQNEAQLDKSGLPSDRFFAERPEGSVSTLKIQRTQQEDSAVYLCASSWREGQETQYFGPGTRLLVL.

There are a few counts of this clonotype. In DNA, the CDR3 is TGCGCCAGCAGCCAAGAACTAGCGGGAGGGAGTTTTTCCTACAATGAGCAGTTCTTC. As protein: CASSQELAGGSFSYNEQFF. The V gene is TRBV4-3, the J gene TRBJ2-1; 13 positions agree with TRBD2. Germline V gene data show CDR1 as LGHNA and CDR2 as YSLEER. This CDR3 contains 19 residues. The V segment lost 0 bases and the J segment 1 base; nucleotides outside the gene matches: 6.

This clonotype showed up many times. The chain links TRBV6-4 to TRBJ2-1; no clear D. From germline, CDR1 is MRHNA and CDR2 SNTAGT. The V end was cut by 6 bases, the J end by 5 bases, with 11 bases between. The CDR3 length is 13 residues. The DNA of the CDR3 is TGTGCCAGCAGCCCGGGCCCAAACAATGAGCAGTTCTTC. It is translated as CASSPGPNNEQFF.

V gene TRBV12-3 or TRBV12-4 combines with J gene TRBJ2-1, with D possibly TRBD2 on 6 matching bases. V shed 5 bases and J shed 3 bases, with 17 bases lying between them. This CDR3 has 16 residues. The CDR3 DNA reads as TGTGCCAGCAGTCCGCACTACAGCGGGCGCTACAATGAGCAGTTCTTC. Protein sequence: CASSPHYSGRYNEQFF.

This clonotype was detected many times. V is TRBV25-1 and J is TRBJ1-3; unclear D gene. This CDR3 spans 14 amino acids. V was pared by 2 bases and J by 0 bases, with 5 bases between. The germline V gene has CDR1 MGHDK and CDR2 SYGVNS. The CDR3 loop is CASSEASSGNTIYF. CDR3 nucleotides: TGTGCCAGCAGTGAAGCCAGCTCTGGAAACACCATATATTTT.

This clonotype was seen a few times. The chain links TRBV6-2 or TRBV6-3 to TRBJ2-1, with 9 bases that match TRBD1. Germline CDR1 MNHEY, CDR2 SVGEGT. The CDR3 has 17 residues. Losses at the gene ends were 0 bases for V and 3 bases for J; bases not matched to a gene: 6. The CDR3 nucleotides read TGTGCCAGCAGTTACTCGAGGACAGGGGCTGTCTACAATGAGCAGTTCTTC. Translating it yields CASSYSRTGAVYNEQFF.

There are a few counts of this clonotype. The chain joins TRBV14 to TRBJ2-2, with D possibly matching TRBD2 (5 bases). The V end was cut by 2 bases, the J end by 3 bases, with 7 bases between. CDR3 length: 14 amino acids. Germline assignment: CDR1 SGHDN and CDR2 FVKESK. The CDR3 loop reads CASSQLRDTGELFF. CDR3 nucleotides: TGTGCCAGCAGCCAATTGCGGGACACCGGGGAGCTGTTTTTT.

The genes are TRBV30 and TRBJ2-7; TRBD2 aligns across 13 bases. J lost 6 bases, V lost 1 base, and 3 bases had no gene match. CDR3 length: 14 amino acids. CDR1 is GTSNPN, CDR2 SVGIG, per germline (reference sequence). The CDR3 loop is CAWSAGLAGTEQYF. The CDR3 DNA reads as TGTGCCTGGAGTGCGGGACTAGCGGGGACCGAGCAGTACTTC.

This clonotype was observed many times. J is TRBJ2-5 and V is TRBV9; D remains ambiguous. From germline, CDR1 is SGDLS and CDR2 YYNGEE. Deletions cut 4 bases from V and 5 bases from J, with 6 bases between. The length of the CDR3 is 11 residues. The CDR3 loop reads CASSRSETQYF. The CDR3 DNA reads TGTGCCAGCAGCCGCTCGGAGACCCAGTACTTC.

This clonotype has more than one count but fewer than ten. CDR3 bases: TGCAGCGTTGAGTACTGGCAGGGACAAGAGACCCAGTACTTC. Residues: CSVEYWQGQETQYF. The chain combines TRBV29-1 with TRBJ2-5, with D possibly matching TRBD1 (5 bases). CDR1 and CDR2 from the germline V gene are SQVTM and ANQGSEA. CDR3 size: 14 residues. V was shortened by 3 bases and J by 2 bases, with 13 bases between the two germline ends.

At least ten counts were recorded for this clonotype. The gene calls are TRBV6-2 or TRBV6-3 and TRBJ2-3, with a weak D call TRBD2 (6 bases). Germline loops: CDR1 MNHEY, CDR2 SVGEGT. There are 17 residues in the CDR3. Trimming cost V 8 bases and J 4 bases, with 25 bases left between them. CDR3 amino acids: CASCGIGGTVAADTQYF. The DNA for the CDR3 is TGTGCCAGCTGCGGAATCGGCGGGACCGTGGCGGCAGATACGCAGTATTTT.

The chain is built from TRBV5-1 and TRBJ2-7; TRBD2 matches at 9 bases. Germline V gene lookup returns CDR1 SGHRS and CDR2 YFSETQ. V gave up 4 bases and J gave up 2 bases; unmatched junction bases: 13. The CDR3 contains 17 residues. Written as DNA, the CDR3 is TGCGCCAGCAGCGACCCTGAACTAGCGGGCAGGACCTACGAGCAGTACTTC. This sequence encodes CASSDPELAGRTYEQYF. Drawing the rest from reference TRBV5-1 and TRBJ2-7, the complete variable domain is KAGVTQTPRYLIKTRGQQVTLSCSPISGHRSVSWYQQTPGQGLQFLFEYFSETQRNKGNFPGRFSGRQFSNSRSEMNVSTLELGDSALYLCASSDPELAGRTYEQYFGPGTRLTVT.

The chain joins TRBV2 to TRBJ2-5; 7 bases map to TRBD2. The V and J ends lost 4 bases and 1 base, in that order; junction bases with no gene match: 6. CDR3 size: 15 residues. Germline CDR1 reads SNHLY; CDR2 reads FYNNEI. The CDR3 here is CASSAERGFQETQYF. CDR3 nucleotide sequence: TGTGCCAGCAGTGCGGAGCGGGGTTTCCAAGAGACCCAGTACTTC.

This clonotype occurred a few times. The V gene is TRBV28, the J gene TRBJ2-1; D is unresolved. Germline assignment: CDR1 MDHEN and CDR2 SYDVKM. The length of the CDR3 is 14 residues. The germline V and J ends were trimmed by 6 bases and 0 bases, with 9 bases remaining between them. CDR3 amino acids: CASSEMHSYNEQFF. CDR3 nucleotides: TGTGCCAGCAGCGAGATGCACTCCTACAATGAGCAGTTCTTC.

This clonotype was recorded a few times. DNA of the CDR3: TGTGCCAGCAGTTCCCCCCCCAGGGAAATCTACGAGCAGTACTTC. It is translated as CASSSPPREIYEQYF. This sequence joins TRBV28 and TRBJ2-7; D perhaps matches TRBD1 (5 bases). Trimming removed 4 bases from V and 3 bases from J, with 16 bases in between. The CDR3 runs to 15 residues. Germline V lookup: CDR1 MDHEN, CDR2 SYDVKM.

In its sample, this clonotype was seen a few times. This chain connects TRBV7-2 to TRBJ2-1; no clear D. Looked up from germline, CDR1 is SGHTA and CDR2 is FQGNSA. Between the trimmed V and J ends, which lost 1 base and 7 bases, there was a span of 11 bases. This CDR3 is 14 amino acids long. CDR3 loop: CASSLVGSVNEQFF. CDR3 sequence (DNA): TGTGCCAGCAGCTTAGTAGGGTCGGTTAATGAGCAGTTCTTC.